This T cell receptor beta chain was identified in a study of T cell changes during pregnancy in multiple sclerosis. TCRdb's table, derived via immunoSEQ multiplex PCR, lists solely in-frame clones and lacks some. Of tens of thousands of clones listed, more than 85% were seen once; the top ten hold 1.5% to 2%. The V and J ends lost 1 base and 0 bases, in that order; junction bases with no gene match: 10. Germline-derived CDR1 and CDR2 are SGHRS and YFSETQ. CDR3 length equals 18 residues. The V and J genes are TRBV5-1 and TRBJ2-7, with 10 bases that match TRBD2. The source of this sequence is a female donor in good health, enrolled as a control in a pregnancy study. The input for sequencing was peripheral blood, taken in the first trimester of pregnancy. The CDR3 coding sequence is TGCGCCAGCAGCTTGCTTGCTAGCGGGAGCACGAACTCCTACGAGCAGTACTTC. Its protein product is CASSLLASGSTNSYEQYF.